The rows below give T cell receptor beta chains drawn from one sample of a study of PD-1 blockade in mismatch repair-deficient tumors. Assay used: immunoSEQ multiplex PCR; TCRdb lists only in-frame clones, some missing. Of 35,000 to 40,000 clones in the sample, more than 75% were seen once. Material: peripheral blood, obtained 4 weeks after starting pembrolizumab. The receptor source for this set is an adult with mismatch repair-deficient cancer. Each CDR3 is given without its conserved first and last residue.

v_call	j_call	cdr3_aa
TRBV30	TRBJ1-4	AWRREGATNEKLF
TRBV30	TRBJ2-5	AWSDTSIYETQY
TRBV19	TRBJ2-1	ASRNRGLAGVDEQF
TRBV6-4	TRBJ2-3	ASSDSGTSGTDTQY
TRBV2	TRBJ2-4	ASSRMKNIQY
TRBV5-8	TRBJ1-2	ASSLSAAANYGYT
TRBV5-1	TRBJ2-5	ASSLFSPGQGQETQY
TRBV7-9	TRBJ2-3	ASSLDGTSTDTQY
TRBV6-1	TRBJ2-7	ASSEAYEQY
TRBV16	TRBJ2-1	ASSHRQGSYNEQF
TRBV5-5	TRBJ2-5	ASSPRRSRETQY
TRBV6-4	TRBJ2-2	ASSDSGNTGELF
TRBV28	TRBJ2-2	ASSFGGTETGELF
TRBV30	TRBJ2-3	AWSSRGTPTDTQY
TRBV7-8	TRBJ2-5	ASSLVLLTFSETQY
TRBV19	TRBJ2-2	ASSMNTGELF
TRBV28	TRBJ2-7	ASSTSTLSGLEQY